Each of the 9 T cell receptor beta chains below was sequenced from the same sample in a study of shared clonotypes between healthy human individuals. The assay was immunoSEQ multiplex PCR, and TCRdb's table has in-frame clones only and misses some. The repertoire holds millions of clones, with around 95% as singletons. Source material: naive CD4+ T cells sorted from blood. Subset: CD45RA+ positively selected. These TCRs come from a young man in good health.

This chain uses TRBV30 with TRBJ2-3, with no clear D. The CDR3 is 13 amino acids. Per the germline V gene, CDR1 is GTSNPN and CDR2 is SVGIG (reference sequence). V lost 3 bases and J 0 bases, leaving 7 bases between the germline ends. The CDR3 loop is CAWRPPSTDTQYF. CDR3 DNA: TGTGCCTGGAGGCCTCCTAGCACAGATACGCAGTATTTT.

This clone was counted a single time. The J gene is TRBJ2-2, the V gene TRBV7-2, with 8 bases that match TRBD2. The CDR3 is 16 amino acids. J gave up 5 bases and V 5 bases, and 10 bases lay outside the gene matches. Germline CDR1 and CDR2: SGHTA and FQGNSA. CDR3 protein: CASSLLAGGVTGELFF. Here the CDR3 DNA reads TGTGCCAGCAGCCTCCTTGCGGGAGGCGTTACCGGGGAGCTGTTTTTT.

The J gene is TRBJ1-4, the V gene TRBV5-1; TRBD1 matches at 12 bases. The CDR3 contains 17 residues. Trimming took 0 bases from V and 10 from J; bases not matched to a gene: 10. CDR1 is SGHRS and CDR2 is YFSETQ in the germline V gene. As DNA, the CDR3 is TGCGCCAGCAGCTTGGAGGTCGGGACAGGGGGCGGTGGAAAACTGTTTTTT. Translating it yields CASSLEVGTGGGGKLFF.

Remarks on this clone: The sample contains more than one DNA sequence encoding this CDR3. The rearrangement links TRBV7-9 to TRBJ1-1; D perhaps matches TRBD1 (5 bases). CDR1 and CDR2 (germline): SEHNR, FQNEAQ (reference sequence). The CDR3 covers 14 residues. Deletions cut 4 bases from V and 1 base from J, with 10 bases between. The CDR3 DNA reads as TGTGCCAGCAGCTCTAGGGGAGGGAACACTGAAGCTTTCTTT. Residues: CASSSRGGNTEAFF. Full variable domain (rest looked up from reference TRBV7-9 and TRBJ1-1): DTGVSQNPRHKITKRGQNVTFRCDPISEHNRLYWYRQTLGQGPEFLTYFQNEAQLEKSRLLSDRFSAERPKGSFSTLEIQRTEQGDSAMYLCASSSRGGNTEAFFGQGTRLTVV.

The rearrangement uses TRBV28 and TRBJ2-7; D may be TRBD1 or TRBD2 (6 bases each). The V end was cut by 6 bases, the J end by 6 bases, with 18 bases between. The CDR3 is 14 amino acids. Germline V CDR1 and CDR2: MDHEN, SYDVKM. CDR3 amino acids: CASRGGARGPEQYF. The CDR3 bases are TGTGCCAGCAGGGGGGGCGCCCGAGGTCCCGAGCAGTACTTC.

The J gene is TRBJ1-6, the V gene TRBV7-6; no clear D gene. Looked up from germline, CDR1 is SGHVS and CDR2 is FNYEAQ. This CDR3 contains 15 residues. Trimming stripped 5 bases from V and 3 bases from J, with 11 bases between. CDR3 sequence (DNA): TGTGCCAGCAGCCCCGAGCTGAGCTATAATTCACCCCTCCACTTT. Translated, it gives CASSPELSYNSPLHF. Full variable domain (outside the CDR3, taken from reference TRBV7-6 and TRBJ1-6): GAGVSQSPRYKVTKRGQDVALRCDPISGHVSLYWYRQALGQGPEFLTYFNYEAQQDKSGLPNDRFSAERPEGSISTLTIQRTEQRDSAMYRCASSPELSYNSPLHFGNGTRLTVT.

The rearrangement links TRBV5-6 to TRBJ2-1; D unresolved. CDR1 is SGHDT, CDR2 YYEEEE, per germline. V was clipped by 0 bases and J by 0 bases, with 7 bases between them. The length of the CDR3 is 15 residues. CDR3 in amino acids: CASSLGLLSYNEQFF. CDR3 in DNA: TGTGCCAGCAGCTTGGGACTCCTCTCCTACAATGAGCAGTTCTTC. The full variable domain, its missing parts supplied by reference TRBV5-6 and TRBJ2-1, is DAGVTQSPTHLIKTRGQQVTLRCSPKSGHDTVSWYQQALGQGPQFIFQYYEEEERQRGNFPDRFSGHQFPNYSSELNVNALLLGDSALYLCASSLGLLSYNEQFFGPGTRLTVL.

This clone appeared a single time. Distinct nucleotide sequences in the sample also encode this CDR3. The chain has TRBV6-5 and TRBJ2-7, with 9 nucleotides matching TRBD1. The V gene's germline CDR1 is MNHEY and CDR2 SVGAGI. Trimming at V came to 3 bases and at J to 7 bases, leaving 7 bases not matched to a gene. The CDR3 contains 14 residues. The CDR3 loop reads CASSYSTGGGEQYF. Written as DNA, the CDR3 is TGTGCCAGCAGTTATTCGACAGGGGGAGGGGAGCAGTACTTC.

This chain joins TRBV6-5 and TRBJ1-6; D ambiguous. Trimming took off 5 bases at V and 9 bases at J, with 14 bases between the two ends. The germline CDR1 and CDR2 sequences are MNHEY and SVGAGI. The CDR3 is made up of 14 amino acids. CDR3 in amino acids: CASSQYPPGSPLHF. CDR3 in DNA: TGTGCCAGCAGTCAGTACCCACCGGGTTCACCCCTCCACTTT.